A single sample gave rise to the 12 T cell receptor beta chains below, sequenced in a study of cytomegalovirus exposure and HLA in healthy donors. The PCR employed 60 Vbeta primers together with 13 Jbeta primers. Assay: immunoSEQ multiplex PCR; the TCRdb copy retains only in-frame clones and omits some. The table lists 90,000 to 120,000 clones, 50% to 70% of them singletons. Sequences were obtained from PBMCs. These receptors were collected from a man aged 30 to 45 in good health and CMV-seropositive.

The rearrangement joins TRBV7-8 to TRBJ1-3, with TRBD1 matching over 10 bases. CDR3 length: 18 amino acids. Germline CDR1 SGHVS, CDR2 FQNEAQ. V trimming: 1 base; J trimming: 3 bases; junction bases outside the gene matches: 9. CDR3 protein: CASSLGGQGSESGNTIYF. The CDR3 bases are TGTGCCAGCAGCTTAGGGGGACAGGGGAGTGAGAGTGGAAACACCATATATTTT.

This clone was detected a few times. The chain recombines TRBV19 with TRBJ2-7, with 7 bases identical to TRBD1. With V trimmed by 6 bases and J by 3 bases, 5 bases remained unmatched. CDR1 is LNHDA and CDR2 is SQIVND in the germline V gene (reference sequence). The CDR3 spans 13 residues. CDR3 loop: CASSPRDSYEQYF. The CDR3 DNA is TGTGCCAGTAGCCCCCGGGACAGCTACGAGCAGTACTTC.

This clone was recorded a few times. J is TRBJ1-2 and V is TRBV6-1, with TRBD1 as a possible D gene (6 bases). Germline CDR1 is MNHNS and CDR2 is SASEGT. This CDR3 has 12 residues. The V gene lost 6 bases and the J gene lost 7 bases, with 12 bases spanning the gap. The CDR3: CASRSGDGGYTF. The CDR3 DNA reads as TGTGCCAGCAGATCAGGGGATGGTGGCTACACCTTC.

The chain joins TRBV11-2 to TRBJ1-5; unclear D gene. This CDR3 has 15 amino acids. Germline CDR1 is SGHAT and CDR2 is FQNNGV. The V end lost 0 bases, the J end lost 2 bases, and 8 bases lay between the germline ends. The CDR3, as DNA: TGTGCCAGCAGCTTAGACCCAACAGGCAATCAGCCCCAGCATTTT. This translates into CASSLDPTGNQPQHF.

This clone turned up a few times. This rearrangement joins TRBV18 to TRBJ2-7; TRBD2 aligns across 10 bases. V lost 3 bases and J lost 5; bases outside the gene matches: 7. This CDR3 region has 15 residues. Germline V lookup: CDR1 KGHSH, CDR2 LQKENI. CDR3 DNA: TGTGCCAGCTCACCGAGTCTAGCGGGGGCCGACGAGCAGTACTTC. This translates into CASSPSLAGADEQYF.

The DNA of the CDR3 is TGTGCCAGCAGTTACAACCGTTGGGACAGGCCCTACTTC. As protein: CASSYNRWDRPYF. The gene calls are TRBV11-2 and TRBJ2-7, with 8 bases that match TRBD1. Germline loops: CDR1 SGHAT, CDR2 FQNNGV. The J segment lost 13 bases and the V segment lost 6 bases, leaving 14 bases of the junction unmatched. The CDR3 extends over 13 amino acids.

J is TRBJ2-1 and V is TRBV11-3, with D possibly being TRBD2 (5 bases). Germline CDR1 reads SGHNT; CDR2 reads YENEEA. Between the trimmed V and J ends, which lost 5 bases and 5 bases, there was a span of 10 bases. The CDR3 is 13 amino acids. CDR3 sequence: CASSISENNEQFF. CDR3 coding DNA: TGTGCCAGCAGCATTAGCGAGAACAATGAGCAGTTCTTC.

The rearrangement uses TRBV6-5 and TRBJ2-7; D gene ambiguous. The CDR3 has 13 amino acids. CDR1 MNHEY and CDR2 SVGAGI come from the germline V gene. V lost 5 bases and J lost 3, with 11 bases in between. The CDR3 loop reads CASSPGRNYEQYF. The CDR3 region has the DNA TGTGCCAGCAGTCCCGGCAGGAACTACGAGCAGTACTTC.

The CDR3 DNA sequence: TGTGCCAGCAGACCACCCCTCCAGGGTATCCTATATGGCTACACCTTC. Its translation: CASRPPLQGILYGYTF. V is TRBV28 and J is TRBJ1-2, with D perhaps TRBD1 (5 bases). This CDR3 has 16 residues. V lost 6 bases and J 5 bases, leaving 22 bases between the germline ends. Germline assignment: CDR1 MDHEN and CDR2 SYDVKM.

There are a few counts of this clone. The chain uses TRBV2 and TRBJ1-5, with a tentative D call TRBD1 (5 bases). The CDR3 extends over 14 amino acids. CDR1 and CDR2 from the germline V gene are SNHLY and FYNNEI. Between the trimmed V and J ends, which lost 1 base and 1 base, there was a span of 5 bases. The CDR3 DNA follows: TGTGCCAGCAGTGAAGGACAGAGCAATCAGCCCCAGCATTTT. This codes for CASSEGQSNQPQHF.

J is TRBJ1-1 and V is TRBV6-6; tentative D call: TRBD1 (5 bases). Trimming stripped 6 bases from V and 1 base from J, with 18 bases between. CDR3 length: 16 residues. The germline V gene encodes CDR1 MNHNY and CDR2 SVGAGI (reference sequence). CDR3: CASRSPSGTENTEAFF. CDR3 DNA: TGTGCCAGCAGGTCCCCTTCCGGGACTGAGAACACTGAAGCTTTCTTT.

This clone was seen a few times. The chain has TRBV6-5 and TRBJ2-3; possibly TRBD2 for D (5 bases). The germline V gene encodes CDR1 MNHEY and CDR2 SVGAGI. There are 15 residues in the CDR3. V lost 0 bases to trimming and J lost 5 bases, with 12 bases between them. The CDR3 protein is CASSYSPNEGDTQYF. Written as DNA, the CDR3 is TGTGCCAGCAGTTACTCTCCCAATGAGGGAGATACGCAGTATTTT.